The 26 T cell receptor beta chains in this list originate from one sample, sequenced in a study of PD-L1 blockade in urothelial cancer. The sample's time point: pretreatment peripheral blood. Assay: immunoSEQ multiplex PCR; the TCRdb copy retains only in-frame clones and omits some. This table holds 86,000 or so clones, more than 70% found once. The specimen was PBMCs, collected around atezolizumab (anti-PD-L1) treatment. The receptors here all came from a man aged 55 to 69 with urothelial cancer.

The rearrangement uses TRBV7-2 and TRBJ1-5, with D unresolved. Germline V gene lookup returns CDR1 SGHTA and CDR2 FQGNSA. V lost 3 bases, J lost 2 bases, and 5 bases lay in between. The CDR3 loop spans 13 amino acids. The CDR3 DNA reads TGTGCCAGCAGCTTTAGCGGCAATCAGCCCCAGCATTTT. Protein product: CASSFSGNQPQHF. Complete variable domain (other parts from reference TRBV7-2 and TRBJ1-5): GAGVSQSPSNKVTEKGKDVELRCDPISGHTALYWYRQSLGQGLEFLIYFQGNSAPDKSGLPSDRFSAERTGGSVSTLTIQRTQQEDSAVYLCASSFSGNQPQHFGDGTRLSIL.

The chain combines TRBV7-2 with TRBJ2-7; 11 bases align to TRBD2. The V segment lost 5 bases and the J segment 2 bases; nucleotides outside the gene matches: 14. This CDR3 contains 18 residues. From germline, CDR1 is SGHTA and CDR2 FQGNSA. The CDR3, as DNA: TGTGCCAGCAGCGGTACCGGGACTAGCGGAAGCTTTGCCTACGAGCAGTACTTC. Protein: CASSGTGTSGSFAYEQYF.

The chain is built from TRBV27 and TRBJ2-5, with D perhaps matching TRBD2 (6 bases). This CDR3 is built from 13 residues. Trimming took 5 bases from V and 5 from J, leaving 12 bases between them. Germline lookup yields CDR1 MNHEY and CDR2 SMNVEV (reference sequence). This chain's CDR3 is CASSAGYRETQYF. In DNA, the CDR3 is TGTGCCAGCAGTGCGGGGTACCGGGAGACCCAGTACTTC.

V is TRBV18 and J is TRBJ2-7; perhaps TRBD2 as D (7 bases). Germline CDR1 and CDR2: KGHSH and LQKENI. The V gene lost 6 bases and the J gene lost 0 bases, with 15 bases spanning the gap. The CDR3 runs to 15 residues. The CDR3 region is CASSPGEGSSYEQYF. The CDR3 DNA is TGTGCCAGCTCCCCAGGGGAGGGAAGCTCCTACGAGCAGTACTTC.

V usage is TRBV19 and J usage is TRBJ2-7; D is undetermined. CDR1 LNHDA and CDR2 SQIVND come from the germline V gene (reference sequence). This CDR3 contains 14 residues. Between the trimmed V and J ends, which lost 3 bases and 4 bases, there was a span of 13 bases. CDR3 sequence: CASSISSRNYEQYF. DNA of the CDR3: TGTGCCAGTAGTATTAGCTCAAGGAATTACGAGCAGTACTTC.

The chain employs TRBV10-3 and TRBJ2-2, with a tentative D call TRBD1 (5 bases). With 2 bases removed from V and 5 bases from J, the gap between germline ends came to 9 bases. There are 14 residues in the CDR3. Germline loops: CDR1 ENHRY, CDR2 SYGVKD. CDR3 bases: TGTGCCATCAGTGAGCAGGGTCAGACCGGGGAGCTGTTTTTT. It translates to CAISEQGQTGELFF.

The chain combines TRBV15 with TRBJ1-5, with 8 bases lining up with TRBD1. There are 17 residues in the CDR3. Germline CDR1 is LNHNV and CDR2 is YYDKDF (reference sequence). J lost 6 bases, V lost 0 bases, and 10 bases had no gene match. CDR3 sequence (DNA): TGTGCCACCAGCAGAGATTTGGGCGGACAGGGCAGTCAGCCCCAGCATTTT. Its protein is CATSRDLGGQGSQPQHF.

This chain's CDR3 is CATGDSDLSYEQYF. For the CDR3, the DNA is TGTGCCACCGGGGACAGTGACCTCTCCTACGAGCAGTACTTC. The chain is built from TRBV10-3 and TRBJ2-7; 7 bases are a match to TRBD1. Germline CDR1 is ENHRY and CDR2 is SYGVKD. The CDR3 covers 14 residues. V shed 10 bases and J 0 bases; nucleotides not matched to a gene: 9.

The CDR3 is CASGPYGAPKLFF. DNA of the CDR3: TGTGCCAGCGGACCGTATGGGGCCCCAAAACTGTTTTTT. The chain combines TRBV27 with TRBJ1-4; D is possibly TRBD1 (5 bases). Germline values: CDR1 MNHEY, CDR2 SMNVEV (reference sequence). V dropped 8 bases and J dropped 10 bases, with 17 bases sitting between them. The CDR3 contains 13 residues. The entire variable domain, with the rest obtained from reference TRBV27 and TRBJ1-4, is as follows: EAQVTQNPRYLITVTGKKLTVTCSQNMNHEYMSWYRQDPGLGLRQIYYSMNVEVTDKGDVPEGYKVSRKEKRNFPLILESPSPNQTSLYFCASGPYGAPKLFFGSGTQLSVL.

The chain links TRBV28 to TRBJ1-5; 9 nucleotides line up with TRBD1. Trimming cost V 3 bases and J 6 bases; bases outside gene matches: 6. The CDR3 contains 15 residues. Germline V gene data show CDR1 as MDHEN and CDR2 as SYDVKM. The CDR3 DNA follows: TGTGCCAGCAGTTTTGTGACAGGGGGATTTCAGCCCCAGCATTTT. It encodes CASSFVTGGFQPQHF.

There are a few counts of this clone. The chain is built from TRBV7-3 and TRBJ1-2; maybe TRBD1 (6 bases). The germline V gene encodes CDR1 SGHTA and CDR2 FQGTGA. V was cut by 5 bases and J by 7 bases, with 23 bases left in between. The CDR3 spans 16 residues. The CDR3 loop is CASSPSGGAPVRGYTF. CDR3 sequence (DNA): TGTGCCAGCAGCCCCTCTGGGGGGGCGCCCGTACGTGGCTACACCTTC.

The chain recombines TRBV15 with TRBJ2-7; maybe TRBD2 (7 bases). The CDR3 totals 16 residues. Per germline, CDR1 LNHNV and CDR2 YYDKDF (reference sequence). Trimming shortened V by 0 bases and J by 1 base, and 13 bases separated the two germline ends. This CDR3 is CATSRDPGGSSYEQYF. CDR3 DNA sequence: TGTGCCACCAGCAGAGATCCGGGGGGCAGTTCCTACGAGCAGTACTTC.

CDR3 sequence: CASSYGQSTEAFF. The CDR3 DNA sequence: TGTGCCAGCAGTTATGGACAGTCGACTGAAGCTTTCTTT. The chain is built from TRBV6-6 and TRBJ1-1; D perhaps matches TRBD1 (6 bases). Trimming left V 3 bases short and J 5 bases short, with 10 bases between. Germline assignment: CDR1 MNHNY and CDR2 SVGAGI (reference sequence). The CDR3 spans 13 residues.

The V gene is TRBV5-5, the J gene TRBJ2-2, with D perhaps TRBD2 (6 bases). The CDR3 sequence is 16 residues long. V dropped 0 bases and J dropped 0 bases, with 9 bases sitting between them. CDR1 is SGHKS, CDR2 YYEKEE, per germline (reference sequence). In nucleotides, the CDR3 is TGTGCCAGCAGCTTGGTGTCGGGAGCGAACACCGGGGAGCTGTTTTTT. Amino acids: CASSLVSGANTGELFF.

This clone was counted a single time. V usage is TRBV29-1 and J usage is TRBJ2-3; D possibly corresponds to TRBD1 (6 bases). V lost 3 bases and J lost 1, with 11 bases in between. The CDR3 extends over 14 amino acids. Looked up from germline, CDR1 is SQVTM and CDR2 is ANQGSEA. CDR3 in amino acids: CSVDDRPGTDTQYF. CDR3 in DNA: TGCAGCGTTGACGACAGGCCCGGCACAGATACGCAGTATTTT.

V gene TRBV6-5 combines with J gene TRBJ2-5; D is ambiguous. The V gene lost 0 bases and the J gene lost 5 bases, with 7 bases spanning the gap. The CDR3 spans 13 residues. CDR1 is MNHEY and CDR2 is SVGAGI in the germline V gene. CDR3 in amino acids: CASSYSRSETQYF. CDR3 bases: TGTGCCAGCAGTTACTCGAGGTCGGAGACCCAGTACTTC.

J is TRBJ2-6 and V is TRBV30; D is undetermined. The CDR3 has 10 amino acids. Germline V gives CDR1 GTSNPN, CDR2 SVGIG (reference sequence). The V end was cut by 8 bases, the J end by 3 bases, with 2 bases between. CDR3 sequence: CARGANVLTF. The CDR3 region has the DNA TGTGCCCGTGGGGCCAACGTCCTGACTTTC.

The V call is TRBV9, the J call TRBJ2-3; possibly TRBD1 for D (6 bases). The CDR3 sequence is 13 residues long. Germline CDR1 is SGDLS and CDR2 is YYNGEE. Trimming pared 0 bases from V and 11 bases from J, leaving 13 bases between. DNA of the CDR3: TGTGCCAGCAGCGTAGGAATAGAGGGGGTGCAGTATTTT. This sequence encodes CASSVGIEGVQYF.

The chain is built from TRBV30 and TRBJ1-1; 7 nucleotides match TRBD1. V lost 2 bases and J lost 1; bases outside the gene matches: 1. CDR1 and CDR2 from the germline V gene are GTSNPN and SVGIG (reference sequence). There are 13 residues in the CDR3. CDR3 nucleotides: TGTGCCTGGAGTCGGACAGGGAACACTGAAGCTTTCTTT. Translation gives CAWSRTGNTEAFF. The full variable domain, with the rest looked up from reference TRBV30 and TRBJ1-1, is SQTIHQWPATLVQPVGSPLSLECTVEGTSNPNLYWYRQAAGRGLQLLFYSVGIGQISSEVPQNLSASRPQDRQFILSSKKLLLSDSGFYLCAWSRTGNTEAFFGQGTRLTVV.

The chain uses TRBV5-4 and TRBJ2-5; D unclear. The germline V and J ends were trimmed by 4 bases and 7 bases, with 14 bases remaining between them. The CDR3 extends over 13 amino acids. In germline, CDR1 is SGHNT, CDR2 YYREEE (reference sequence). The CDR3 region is CASSRQSDGTQYF. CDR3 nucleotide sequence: TGTGCCAGCAGCCGGCAAAGCGATGGGACCCAGTACTTC.

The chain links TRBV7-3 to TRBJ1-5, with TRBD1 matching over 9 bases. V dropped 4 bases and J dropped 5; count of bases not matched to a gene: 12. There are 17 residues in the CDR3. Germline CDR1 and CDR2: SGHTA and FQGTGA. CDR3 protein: CASSSDREGTGYQPQHF. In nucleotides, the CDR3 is TGTGCCAGCAGCTCGGACCGAGAAGGGACAGGGTATCAGCCCCAGCATTTT.

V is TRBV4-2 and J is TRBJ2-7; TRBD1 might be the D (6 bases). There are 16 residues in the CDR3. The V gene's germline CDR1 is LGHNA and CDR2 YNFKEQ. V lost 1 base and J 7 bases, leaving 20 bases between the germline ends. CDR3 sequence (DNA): TGTGCCAGCAGCCAAGTTACCCAGGGGTCCCTGTGGGAGCAGTACTTC. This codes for CASSQVTQGSLWEQYF.

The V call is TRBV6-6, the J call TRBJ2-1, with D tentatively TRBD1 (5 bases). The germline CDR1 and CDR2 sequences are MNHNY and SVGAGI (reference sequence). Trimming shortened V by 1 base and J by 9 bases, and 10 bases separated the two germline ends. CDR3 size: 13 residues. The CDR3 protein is CASSYFSGSEQFF. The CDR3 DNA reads TGTGCCAGCAGTTACTTTTCAGGGTCTGAGCAGTTCTTC.

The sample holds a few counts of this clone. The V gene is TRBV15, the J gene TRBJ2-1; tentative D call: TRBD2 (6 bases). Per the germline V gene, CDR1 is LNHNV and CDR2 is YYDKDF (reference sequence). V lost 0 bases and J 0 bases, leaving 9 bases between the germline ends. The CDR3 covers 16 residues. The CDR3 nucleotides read TGTGCCACCAGCAGAGATCGGGGGAGCTCCTACAATGAGCAGTTCTTC. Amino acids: CATSRDRGSSYNEQFF.

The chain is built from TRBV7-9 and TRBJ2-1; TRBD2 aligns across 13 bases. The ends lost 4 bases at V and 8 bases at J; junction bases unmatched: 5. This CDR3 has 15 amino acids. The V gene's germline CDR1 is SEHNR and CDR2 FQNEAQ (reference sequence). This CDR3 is CASSSTSGRGDEQFF. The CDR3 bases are TGTGCCAGCAGCTCTACTAGCGGGAGGGGCGATGAGCAGTTCTTC.

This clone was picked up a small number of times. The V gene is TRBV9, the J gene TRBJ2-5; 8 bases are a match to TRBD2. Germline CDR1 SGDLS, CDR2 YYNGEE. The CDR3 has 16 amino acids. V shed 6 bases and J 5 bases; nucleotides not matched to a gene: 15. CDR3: CASTPGGDNRVETQYF. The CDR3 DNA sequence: TGTGCCAGCACCCCCGGGGGGGACAACAGGGTCGAGACCCAGTACTTC.